The entry below describes one T cell receptor (beta chain). Its antigen remains unidentified. The sample comes from a study of T cell responses to AZD1222 COVID-19 vaccine. The junction had 1 base not matched to a gene; V was cut back by 6 bases and J by 6 bases. The germline V gene encodes CDR1 LNHDA and CDR2 SQIVND (reference sequence). The CDR3 contains 13 residues. Only in-frame clones appear in the TCRdb table, and some are missing; sequencing was by immunoSEQ multiplex PCR. The table shows 90,000 to 150,000 clones, with 86% occurring only once. Study results and limitations: In the spike-specific TCR repertoire, nearly half reportedly target unmutated variant regions.

The genes are TRBV19 and TRBJ2-4; 11 bases map to TRBD1. This TCR derives from an adult who received the AZD1222 COVID-19 vaccine. The specimen comprised peripheral blood, sampled 28 days after the second AZD1222 dose. In nucleotides, the CDR3 is TGTGCCAGTAGGGGACAGGGGGGAAACATTCAGTACTTC. Its translation is CASRGQGGNIQYF.